This record concerns one TCR beta chain sequence. The specificity of this receptor is unknown. No base quality values were provided; no much bigger clone lies one nucleotide off. Compared with germline, V lacks 10 bases and J lacks 9 bases; bases without a gene match: 11. The CDR3 runs 14 residues from the cysteine to the phenylalanine. The sequence is cut down to CDR3 DNA, 42 bases in frame from base 1. For CDR1 and CDR2, the germline V gene lists MNHEY and SVGAGI. This entry belongs to a study of blood T cell repertoires in COVID-19 (TCRdb year 2020). Background for the entire study: For ImmuneRACE Cohort 3, a participant was defined as recovered based on two consecutive negative NP/OP PCR tests, clearance by a healthcare professional, or resolution of symptoms. Collaborator samples came from the United States, Italy and Spain and covered acute and convalescent phases of COVID-19. The prospective study material was composed of cDNA or gDNA derived from T cells, B-cell-depleted T cells, or PBMCs. Subjects who had been exposed to COVID-19, were actively infected with it, or had recovered from it provided the deeply sampled blood TCRbeta repertoires that made up the dataset. A freely available public database, intended as a resource for researchers studying the immune response to SARS-CoV-2, is where the repertoires were released. The samples were drawn from the first 160 participants of the ongoing ImmuneRACE study and from 950 to 1,500 subjects provided by 6 global collaborators. The sample metadata nearly always contained a de-identified subject ID, COVID-19 status, age in years and sex. Where HLA class I and class II types were available, the types were taken from metadata supplied by the sample provider, not from assay-based typing. Here is what the overall study found, with its caveats: The quantity of clinical and demographic metadata differed by source and by participant and was supplied without curation.

TCRbeta CDR3 regions were amplified from genomic DNA using the immunoSEQ Assay, a bias-controlled multiplex PCR. The paper's data handling went like this. The number of nucleated cells in each sample was estimated by amplification of reference gene primers within the assay. To quantify the absolute abundance of each unique TCRbeta CDR3 rearrangement, sequence reads were collapsed and filtered. For each sample, productive Simpson clonality was calculated by taking the square root of Simpson's diversity index across productive rearrangements. TCRdb stores this immuneACCESS table with in-frame sequences only. Part of the clones is absent; in the studies checked, under half of the shortfall reflects unresolved V genes, and no reason is known for the rest. V and J calls and clone size are as listed in that table; D and trimming were resolved from the DNA. The sample includes approximately 140,000 clones, with approximately 87% observed a single time. Around 3.9% of the sample lies in the top ten.

Participants in the prospective study were aged about 18 to 95 years, lived in some 24 United States geographic areas, and enrolled through a virtual design. In the prospective study, cohorts were assigned on the basis of participant-reported clinical history obtained from a screening survey and a study questionnaire. In the prospective study, mobile phlebotomists collected whole blood, serum and a nasopharyngeal or oropharyngeal swab from each participant. Additional blood draws and questionnaires over an approximately two-month period could optionally be provided by prospective study participants. Prospective study blood samples were shipped either frozen or at room temperature before DNA extraction.

The sequenced sample consisted of PBMCs or T cells enriched from blood (not recorded which). The source of this sequence is a man between 50 and 59 years old in a cohort exposed to, infected with or recovered from COVID-19 (not recorded which). This sequence uses TRBV6-5 and TRBJ1-6; 8 central nucleotides agree with TRBD1. The DNA sequence follows: TGTGCCACCCAGGGACAGGACGGGGGTTCACCCCTCCACTTT. This is translated as CATQGQDGGSPLHF.